The 18 T cell receptor beta chains in this list originate from one sample, sequenced in a study of regulatory T cells in long-lasting Graves disease. Arm-PCR with iRepertoire HTBI primers amplified the CDR3 regions for these TCR beta libraries. Each CDR3 protein gets one entry after TCRdb re-called the multiplex PCR reads with MiXCR. Of hundreds of thousands of distinct CDR3 sequences listed, 15% to 20% were seen once; the top ten hold under 20%. Time point denoted: newly diagnosed GD, antithyroid drugs for less than 3 months. Construction of the TCR library relied on RNA isolated from PBMCs. These data also featured in a second study, about T cells in Graves' hyperthyroidism and ophthalmopathy.

Sequenced here: peripheral blood mononuclear cells (PBMCs), sampled at new diagnosis, from a patient treated with antithyroid drugs. Every receptor here comes from a woman in her twenties or thirties with Graves disease.

The table lists this clonotype with many counts. A junction end diverges from the germline sequence, so it may reflect a read error. V gene TRBV5-1 combines with J gene TRBJ1-1; 7 nucleotides line up with TRBD1. The CDR3 spans 14 residues. Germline loops: CDR1 SGHRS, CDR2 YFSETQ. The chain's CDR3 is CASTLGQRGTEAFF. The CDR3 DNA reads as TGCGCCAGCACCTTGGGACAGAGAGGCACTGAAGCTTTCTTT. Full variable domain (missing parts from reference TRBV5-1 and TRBJ1-1): KAGVTQTPRYLIKTRGQQVTLSCSPISGHRSVSWYQQTPGQGLQFLFEYFSETQRNKGNFPGRFSGRQFSNSRSEMNVSTLELGDSALYLCASTLGQRGTEAFFGQGTRLTVV.

The chain employs TRBV20-1 and TRBJ2-6; D is unclear. Germline-derived CDR1 and CDR2 are DFQATT and SNEGSKA (reference sequence). The V gene lost 3 bases and the J gene lost 1 base, with 10 bases spanning the gap. The CDR3 covers 15 residues. The CDR3 spells CSASLKDSGANVLTF. The CDR3 bases are TGCAGTGCTAGCCTGAAGGATTCTGGGGCCAACGTCCTGACTTTC.

The sample holds many counts of this clonotype. CDR3 DNA: TGTGCCACCAGCCCCCAGCGGGAGGCCTACGAGCAGTACTTC. Amino acid sequence: CATSPQREAYEQYF. J is TRBJ2-7 and V is TRBV15; 9 nucleotides agree with TRBD2. Germline V gene data show CDR1 as LNHNV and CDR2 as YYDKDF (reference sequence). The CDR3 sequence is 14 residues long. The V segment lost 5 bases and the J segment 2 bases; nucleotides outside the gene matches: 4.

This clonotype was seen many times. One end of the junction is discordant with germline, which a read error may explain. The V and J genes are TRBV7-9 and TRBJ2-7; D is ambiguous. In germline, CDR1 is SEHNR, CDR2 FQNEAQ (reference sequence). This CDR3 is built from 11 residues. The CDR3: CASSLSSEQYF. CDR3 nucleotide sequence: TGTGCCAGCAGTTTGTCCTCCGAGCAGTACTTC.

About this clonotype: A much larger clone lies one base from this, so it may be a read error. The chain carries TRBV7-2 and TRBJ1-1; D unclear. Trimming removed 1 base at V and 0 bases at J, with 6 bases between. The CDR3 consists of 14 residues. CDR1 and CDR2 from the germline V gene are SGHTA and FQGNSA. The CDR3 sequence: CASSLEVVNTEAFF. The CDR3 nucleotides read TGTGCCAGCAGCTTAGAGGTCGTGAACACTGAAGCTTTCTTT.

The chain is built from TRBV7-2 and TRBJ2-6; D remains unclear. In germline, CDR1 is SGHTA, CDR2 FQGNSA. V gave up 1 base and J gave up 4 bases, with 8 bases separating them. CDR3 length equals 15 residues. The DNA for the CDR3 is TGTGCCAGCAGCTTAGTCCATTCGGGGGCCAACGTCCTGACTTTC. Its translation: CASSLVHSGANVLTF. Complete variable domain (other parts from reference TRBV7-2 and TRBJ2-6): GAGVSQSPSNKVTEKGKDVELRCDPISGHTALYWYRQSLGQGLEFLIYFQGNSAPDKSGLPSDRFSAERTGGSVSTLTIQRTQQEDSAVYLCASSLVHSGANVLTFGAGSRLTVL.

This clonotype was detected many times. The chain has TRBV18 and TRBJ2-1; 8 positions match TRBD2. From germline, CDR1 is KGHSH and CDR2 LQKENI. CDR3 length: 15 amino acids. Trimming at V came to 2 bases and at J to 6 bases, leaving 6 bases not matched to a gene. CDR3 sequence (DNA): TGTGCCAGCTCACCAACGGGAGGGCAGGTCAATGAGCAGTTCTTC. Translation: CASSPTGGQVNEQFF.

Turning to this clonotype: A clone one base away is much larger, so this may be a read error. J is TRBJ2-1 and V is TRBV6-1; D remains unclear. Germline assignment: CDR1 MNHNS and CDR2 SASEGT. The CDR3 is made up of 16 amino acids. The CDR3: CASTKSSKNNYNEQLF. The CDR3 DNA follows: TGTGCCAGCACAAAAAGCTCCAAGAACAATTACAATGAGCAGCTCTTC.

The chain employs TRBV9 and TRBJ1-5; D is unclear. This CDR3 comprises 13 residues. Looked up from germline, CDR1 is SGDLS and CDR2 is YYNGEE. Trimming shortened V by 3 bases and J by 7 bases, and 11 bases separated the two germline ends. In DNA, the CDR3 is TGTGCCAGCAGCGGGGAACTTCGGCAGCCCCAGCATTTT. It codes for CASSGELRQPQHF.

Turning to this clonotype: A much larger clone sits a single nucleotide away, making a read error possible. The conserved closing phenylalanine or tryptophan is absent in this CDR3, likely reflecting a read error. V gene TRBV6-1 combines with J gene TRBJ1-2; the D is unclear. The V end was cut by 8 bases, the J end by 1 base, with 17 bases between. This CDR3 region has 15 residues. Germline lookup yields CDR1 MNHNS and CDR2 SASEGT. The CDR3 nucleotides are TGTGCCAGCCGCCGCGTGCCGGGCGATAACTATGGCTACACCCTC. Its translation is CASRRVPGDNYGYTL.

CDR3 residues: CAWSVKGEQFF. DNA for the CDR3: TGTGCCTGGAGTGTCAAGGGGGAGCAGTTCTTC. The gene calls are TRBV30 and TRBJ2-1; TRBD1 might be the D (5 bases). V was pared by 0 bases and J by 10 bases, with 7 bases between. Germline V CDR1 and CDR2: GTSNPN, SVGIG (reference sequence). The length of the CDR3 is 11 residues.

This clonotype was counted ten times or more. The rearrangement joins TRBV6-1 to TRBJ1-1; TRBD1 might be the D (6 bases). V was trimmed by 7 bases and J by 5 bases, leaving 17 bases between them. The CDR3 consists of 14 residues. Germline V gene sequence: CDR1 MNHNS, CDR2 SASEGT. CDR3 loop: CASTPGGLSTEAFF. In DNA, the CDR3 is TGTGCCAGCACCCCGGGGGGCCTATCTACTGAAGCTTTCTTT.

This clonotype showed up many times. The chain has TRBV30 and TRBJ1-1; D is uncertain. V was pared by 2 bases and J by 5 bases, with 6 bases between. The CDR3 has 11 residues. Germline V gene sequence: CDR1 GTSNPN, CDR2 SVGIG (reference sequence). The CDR3 nucleotides are TGTGCCTGGAGTCCATTAACTGAAGCTTTCTTT. Protein product: CAWSPLTEAFF.

This clonotype was counted ten times or more. This rearrangement joins TRBV12-3 or TRBV12-4 to TRBJ2-1; possible D gene TRBD1, 6 bases. The CDR3 loop spans 13 amino acids. The V end lost 5 bases, the J end lost 4 bases, and 9 bases lay between the germline ends. The CDR3 loop reads CASSQRGYNEQFF. The CDR3 DNA reads TGTGCCAGCAGTCAGAGGGGGTACAATGAGCAGTTCTTC.

V is TRBV5-4 and J is TRBJ2-7, with 10 bases lining up with TRBD1. J lost 4 bases, V lost 4 bases, and 14 bases had no gene match. Looked up from germline, CDR1 is SGHNT and CDR2 is YYREEE (reference sequence). The CDR3 is 17 amino acids. In nucleotides, the CDR3 is TGTGCCAGCAGCCTGACAGGGGGCAACCCTTTATTATACGAGCAGTACTTC. Translation gives CASSLTGGNPLLYEQYF.

The chain has TRBV7-6 and TRBJ2-3; D is unresolved. Germline CDR1 reads SGHVS; CDR2 reads FNYEAQ. The CDR3 extends over 14 amino acids. V lost 7 bases, J lost 2 bases, and 13 bases lay in between. CDR3 protein: CASTIGSNTDTQYF. The DNA for the CDR3 is TGTGCCAGCACCATCGGGTCTAACACAGATACGCAGTATTTT.

As concerns this clonotype: It may be a read error: a sequence one base away is much more abundant. The V and J genes are TRBV27 and TRBJ1-5; TRBD1 might be the D (5 bases). The V gene's germline CDR1 is MNHEY and CDR2 SMNVEV (reference sequence). The CDR3 spans 15 residues. Trimming stripped 0 bases from V and 8 bases from J, with 14 bases between. CDR3 in amino acids: CASSLSVRGNKPQHF. CDR3 coding DNA: TGTGCCAGCAGTTTATCGGTCCGGGGGAACAAGCCCCAGCATTTT.

Concerning this clonotype: It may be a read error: a sequence one base away is much more abundant. CDR3 sequence: CSARDSIGRDRNEQFF. In DNA form, the CDR3 reads TGCAGTGCTAGAGATTCCATAGGCAGGGACCGTAATGAGCAGTTCTTC. The chain has TRBV20-1 and TRBJ2-1, with D perhaps given as TRBD1 or TRBD2 (5 bases each). CDR1 is DFQATT, CDR2 SNEGSKA, per germline (reference sequence). The CDR3 consists of 16 residues. V was trimmed by 0 bases and J by 7 bases, leaving 19 bases between them.